This T cell receptor (beta chain) was observed in a study of cytomegalovirus exposure and HLA in healthy donors. The overall study: Across around 400 genotyped donors, more than 75% landed in the Caucasian-associated ancestry cluster.

PCR primers comprised 60 Vbeta and 13 Jbeta primers. Source study methods: Roughly 10 million shared chains were among the roughly 80 million unique TCR beta chains that a later analysis counted. The assay was immunoSEQ multiplex PCR, and TCRdb's table has in-frame clones only and misses some. That table is the source of V, J and clone size, and D and trimming were worked out from the DNA. Found here are 70,000 or so clones; the top ten clones hold approximately 2.9%. With respect to this clone: Its antigen is unidentified.

Findings and caveats of the study: As was reported, the HLA-A and HLA-B alleles of most subjects were accurately predicted from TCR beta sequences. HLA allele associations emerged for some 16,000 TCR beta sequences in a later analysis, at 0.05 false discovery rate.

The length of the CDR3 is 15 residues. Germline V gene sequence: CDR1 SGHDN, CDR2 FVKESK. The V segment lost 0 bases and the J segment 7 bases; nucleotides outside the gene matches: 6. The material sequenced was PBMCs. This sequence joins TRBV14 and TRBJ1-2, with 9 positions matching TRBD1. The TCR originated in a man aged 35 to 55 in good health and CMV-seronegative. CDR3 DNA: TGTGCCAGCAGCCAAGATTGGGACAGGGTTAGTGGCTACACCTTC. This encodes CASSQDWDRVSGYTF. The complete variable domain, with remaining parts taken from reference TRBV14 and TRBJ1-2, reads EAGVTQFPSHSVIEKGQTVTLRCDPISGHDNLYWYRRVMGKEIKFLLHFVKESKQDESGMPNNRFLAERTGGTYSTLKVQPAELEDSGVYFCASSQDWDRVSGYTFGSGTRLTVV.